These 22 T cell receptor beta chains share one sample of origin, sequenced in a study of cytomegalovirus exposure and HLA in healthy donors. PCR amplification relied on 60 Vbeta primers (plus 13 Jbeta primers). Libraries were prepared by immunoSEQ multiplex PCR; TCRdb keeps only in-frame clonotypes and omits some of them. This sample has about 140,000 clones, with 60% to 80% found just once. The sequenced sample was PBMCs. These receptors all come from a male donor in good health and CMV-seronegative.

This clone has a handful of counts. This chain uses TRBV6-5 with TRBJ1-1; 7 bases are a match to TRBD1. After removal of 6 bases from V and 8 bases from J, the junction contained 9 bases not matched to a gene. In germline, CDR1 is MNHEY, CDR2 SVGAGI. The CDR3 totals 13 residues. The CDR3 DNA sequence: TGTGCCAGCAGCTACAGGGGTCTCCCCGAAGCTTTCTTT. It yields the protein CASSYRGLPEAFF.

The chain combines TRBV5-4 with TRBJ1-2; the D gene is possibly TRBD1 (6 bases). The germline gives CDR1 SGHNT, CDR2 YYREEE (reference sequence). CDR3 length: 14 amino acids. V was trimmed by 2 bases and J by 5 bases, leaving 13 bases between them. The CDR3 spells CASSFQGTTYGYTF. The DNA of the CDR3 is TGTGCCAGCAGCTTTCAGGGGACAACGTATGGCTACACCTTC.

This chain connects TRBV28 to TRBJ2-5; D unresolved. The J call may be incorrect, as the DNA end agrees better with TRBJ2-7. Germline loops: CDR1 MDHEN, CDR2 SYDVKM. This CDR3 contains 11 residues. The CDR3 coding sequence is TGTGCCAGCAGCCAAAGATACGAGCAGTACTTC. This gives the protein CASSQRYEQYF.

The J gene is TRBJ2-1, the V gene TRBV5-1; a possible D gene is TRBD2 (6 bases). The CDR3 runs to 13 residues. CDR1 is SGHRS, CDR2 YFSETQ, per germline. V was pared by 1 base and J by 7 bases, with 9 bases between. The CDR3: CASSLYAGNEQFF. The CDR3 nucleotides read TGCGCCAGCAGCTTGTACGCGGGGAATGAGCAGTTCTTC.

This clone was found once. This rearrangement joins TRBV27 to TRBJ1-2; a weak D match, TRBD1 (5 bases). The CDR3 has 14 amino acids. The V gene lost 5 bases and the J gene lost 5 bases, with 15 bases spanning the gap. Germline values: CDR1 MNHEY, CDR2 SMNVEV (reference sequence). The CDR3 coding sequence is TGTGCCAGCAGTCCGCTAGGGGCGGGATATGGCTACACCTTC. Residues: CASSPLGAGYGYTF.

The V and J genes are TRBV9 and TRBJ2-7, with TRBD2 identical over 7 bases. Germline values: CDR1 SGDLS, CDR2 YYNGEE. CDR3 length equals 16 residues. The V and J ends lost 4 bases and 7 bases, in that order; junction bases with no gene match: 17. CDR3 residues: CASSRGVGRELTEQYF. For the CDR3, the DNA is TGTGCCAGCAGCCGCGGAGTAGGGAGGGAGTTGACGGAGCAGTACTTC.

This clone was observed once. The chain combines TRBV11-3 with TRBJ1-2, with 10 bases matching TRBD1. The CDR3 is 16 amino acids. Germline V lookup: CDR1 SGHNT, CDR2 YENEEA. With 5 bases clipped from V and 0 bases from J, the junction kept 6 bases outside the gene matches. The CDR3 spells CASSLGTGVSNYGYTF. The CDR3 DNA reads TGTGCCAGCAGCCTCGGGACAGGGGTTTCTAACTATGGCTACACCTTC.

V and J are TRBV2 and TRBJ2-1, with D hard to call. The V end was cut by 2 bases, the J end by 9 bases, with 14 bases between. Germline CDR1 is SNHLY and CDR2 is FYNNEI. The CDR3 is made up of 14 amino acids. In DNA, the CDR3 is TGTGCCAGCAGTGAATGGCTAGACGGCCGTGAGCAGTTCTTC. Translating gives CASSEWLDGREQFF.

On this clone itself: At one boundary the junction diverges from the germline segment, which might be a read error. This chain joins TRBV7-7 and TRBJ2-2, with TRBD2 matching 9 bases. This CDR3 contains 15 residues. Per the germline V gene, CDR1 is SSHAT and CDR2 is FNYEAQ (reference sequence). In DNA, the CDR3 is TGTGCTAGCAGCCCTGTTGCGGGGGGGAGCGGGGAGCTGTTTTTT. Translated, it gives CASSPVAGGSGELFF. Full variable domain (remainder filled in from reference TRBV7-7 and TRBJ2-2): GAGVSQSPRYKVTKRGQDVTLRCDPISSHATLYWYQQALGQGPEFLTYFNYEAQPDKSGLPSDRFSAERPEGSISTLTIQRTEQRDSAMYRCASSPVAGGSGELFFGEGSRLTVL.

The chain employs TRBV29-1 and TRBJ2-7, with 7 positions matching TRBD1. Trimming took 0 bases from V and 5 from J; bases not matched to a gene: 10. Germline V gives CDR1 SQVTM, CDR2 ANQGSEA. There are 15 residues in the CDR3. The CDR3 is CSVEDLKTGADEQYF. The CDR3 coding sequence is TGCAGCGTTGAAGATCTTAAAACAGGGGCGGACGAGCAGTACTTC.

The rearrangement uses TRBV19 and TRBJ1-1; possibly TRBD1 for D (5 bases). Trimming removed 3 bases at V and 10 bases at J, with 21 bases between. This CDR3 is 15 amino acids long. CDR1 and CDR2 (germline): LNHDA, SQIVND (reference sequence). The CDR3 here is CASSIGGLPLRGAFF. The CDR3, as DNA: TGTGCCAGTAGTATCGGGGGACTCCCCCTACGCGGAGCTTTCTTT.

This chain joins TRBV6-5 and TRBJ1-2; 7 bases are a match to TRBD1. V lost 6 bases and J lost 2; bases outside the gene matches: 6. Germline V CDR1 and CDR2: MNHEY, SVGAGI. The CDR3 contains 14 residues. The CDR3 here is CASRRGQQNYGYTF. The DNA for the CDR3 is TGTGCCAGCAGGCGGGGACAGCAGAACTATGGCTACACCTTC.

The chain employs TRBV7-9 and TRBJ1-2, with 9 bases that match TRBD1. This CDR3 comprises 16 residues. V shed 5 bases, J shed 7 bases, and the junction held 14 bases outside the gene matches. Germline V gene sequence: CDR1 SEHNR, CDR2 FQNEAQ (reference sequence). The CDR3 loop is CASSPGRDREVPGYTF. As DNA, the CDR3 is TGTGCCAGCAGCCCAGGCCGGGACAGGGAAGTTCCTGGCTACACCTTC.

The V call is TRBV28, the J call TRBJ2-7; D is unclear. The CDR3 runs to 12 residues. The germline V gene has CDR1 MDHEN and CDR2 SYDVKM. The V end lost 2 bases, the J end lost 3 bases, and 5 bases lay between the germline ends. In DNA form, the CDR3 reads TGTGCCAGCAGTTTAGGCAGCTACGAGCAGTACTTC. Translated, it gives CASSLGSYEQYF.

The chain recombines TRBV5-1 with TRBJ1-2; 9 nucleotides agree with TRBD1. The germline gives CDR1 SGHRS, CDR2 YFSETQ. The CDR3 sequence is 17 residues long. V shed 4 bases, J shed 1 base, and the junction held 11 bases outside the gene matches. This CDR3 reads CASSQNPGTGINYGYTF. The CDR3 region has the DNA TGCGCCAGCAGCCAAAACCCCGGGACAGGGATTAACTATGGCTACACCTTC.

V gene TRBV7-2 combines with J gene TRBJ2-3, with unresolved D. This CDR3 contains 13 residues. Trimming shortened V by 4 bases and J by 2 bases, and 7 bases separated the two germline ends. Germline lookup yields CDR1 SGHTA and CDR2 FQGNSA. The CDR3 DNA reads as TGTGCCAGCAGCTCATACTCCACAGATACGCAGTATTTT. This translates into CASSSYSTDTQYF.

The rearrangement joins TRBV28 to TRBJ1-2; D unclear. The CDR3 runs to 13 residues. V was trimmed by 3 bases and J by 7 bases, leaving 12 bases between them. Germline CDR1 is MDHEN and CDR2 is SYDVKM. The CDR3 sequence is CASSFGNSPGYTF. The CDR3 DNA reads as TGTGCCAGCAGTTTCGGGAACAGTCCTGGCTACACCTTC.

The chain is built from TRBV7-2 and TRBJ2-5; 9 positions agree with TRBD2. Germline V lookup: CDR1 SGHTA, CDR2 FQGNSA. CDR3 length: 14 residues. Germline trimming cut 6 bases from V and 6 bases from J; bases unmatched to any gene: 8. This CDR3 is CASSSTSGPKTQYF. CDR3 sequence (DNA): TGTGCCAGCAGTTCGACTAGCGGACCAAAGACCCAGTACTTC. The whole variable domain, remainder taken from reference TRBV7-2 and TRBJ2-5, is GAGVSQSPSNKVTEKGKDVELRCDPISGHTALYWYRQSLGQGLEFLIYFQGNSAPDKSGLPSDRFSAERTGGSVSTLTIQRTQQEDSAVYLCASSSTSGPKTQYFGPGTRLLVL.

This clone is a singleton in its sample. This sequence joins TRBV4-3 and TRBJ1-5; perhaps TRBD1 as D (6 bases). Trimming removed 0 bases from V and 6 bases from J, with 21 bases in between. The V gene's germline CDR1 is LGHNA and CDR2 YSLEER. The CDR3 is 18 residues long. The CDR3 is CASSQDRGGRARGQPQHF. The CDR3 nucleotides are TGCGCCAGCAGCCAAGATCGGGGGGGGCGGGCTCGGGGTCAGCCCCAGCATTTT.

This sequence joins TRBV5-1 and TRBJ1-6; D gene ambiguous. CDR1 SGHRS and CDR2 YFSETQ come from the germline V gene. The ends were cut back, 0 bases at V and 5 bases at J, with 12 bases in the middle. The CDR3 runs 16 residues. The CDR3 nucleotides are TGCGCCAGCAGCTTGGATTTACAGTTCCATAATTCACCCCTCCACTTT. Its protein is CASSLDLQFHNSPLHF.

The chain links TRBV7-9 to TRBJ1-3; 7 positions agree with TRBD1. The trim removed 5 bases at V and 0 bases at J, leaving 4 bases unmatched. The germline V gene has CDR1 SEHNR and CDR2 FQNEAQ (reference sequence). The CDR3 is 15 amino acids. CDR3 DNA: TGTGCCAGCAGCACGGGACAGACCTCTGGAAACACCATATATTTT. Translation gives CASSTGQTSGNTIYF.

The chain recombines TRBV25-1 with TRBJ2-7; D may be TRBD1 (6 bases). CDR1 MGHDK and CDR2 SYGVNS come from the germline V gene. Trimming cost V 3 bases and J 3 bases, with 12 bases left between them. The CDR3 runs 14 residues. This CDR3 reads CASSESGQSYEQYF. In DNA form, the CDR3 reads TGTGCCAGCAGTGAGTCCGGACAGAGCTACGAGCAGTACTTC.